This TCR beta chain was identified in a study of control samples from healthy donors and cancer patients (TCRdb year 2020). A word on this clone: Its antigen target is currently unknown. No base quality information exists; no much larger clone differs at one position.

The library was generated by the immunoSEQ multiplex PCR assay. As stored in TCRdb, this immuneACCESS dataset retains in-frame rearrangements with V and J assigned. A fraction of the clones does not appear; measured against another copy, unresolved V genes explain less than half of the discrepancy, and the remainder lacks a known reason. The sample table records about 410,000 clones; approximately 92% of these occur just once. Approximately 6.3% of the sample is taken by the ten largest. From a lookup of the germline V gene, CDR1 and CDR2 are SGHRS and YFSETQ. V drops 4 bases and J drops 5 bases, leaving 15 bases in between. Taken from cysteine to phenylalanine, the CDR3 has 15 residues. Only the CDR3 region is kept as DNA, spanning 45 bases read in frame from base 1.

The sample was PBMCs. The sequence is built from TRBV5-1 and TRBJ1-4; the best D guess is TRBD1, with 6 bases matching. The sequence came from a middle-aged man with head and neck cancer. The CDR3 region reads CASSTNRVLNEKLFF. The nucleotides read TGCGCCAGCAGCACCAACAGGGTACTCAATGAAAAACTGTTTTTT.